This entry lists 3 T cell receptor beta chains sequenced from one sample in a study of T cell responses to AZD1222 COVID-19 vaccine. Generated by immunoSEQ multiplex PCR, the TCRdb table keeps only in-frame clones and is missing some. Of 70,000 to 95,000 clones listed, roughly 90% are singletons. The sequencing here drew on peripheral blood, taken on day 0 of MenACWY control vaccination. Source of these receptors: an adult in good health.

This clone occurred a few times. The V call is TRBV28, the J call TRBJ1-1; TRBD1 is a possible D gene (5 bases). V lost 5 bases and J lost 10, with 11 bases in between. CDR1 is MDHEN and CDR2 is SYDVKM in the germline V gene. The CDR3 has 11 residues. The CDR3 spells CASSPIGGAFF. The CDR3, as DNA: TGTGCCAGCAGTCCCATCGGGGGAGCTTTCTTT.

The rearrangement joins TRBV6-5 to TRBJ2-1, with D tentatively TRBD1 or TRBD2 (6 bases each). The CDR3 runs 15 residues. V was shortened by 9 bases and J by 1 base, with 16 bases between the two germline ends. Germline V gives CDR1 MNHEY, CDR2 SVGAGI. The CDR3 nucleotides are TGTGCCAGTAGCCTCAGGGGAGGTTCCTACAATGAGCAGTTCTTC. Its translation: CASSLRGGSYNEQFF.

The rearrangement links TRBV6-2 or TRBV6-3 to TRBJ1-2, with D perhaps matching TRBD1 (6 bases). Germline lookup yields CDR1 MNHEY and CDR2 SVGEGT. Trimming pared 1 base from V and 4 bases from J, leaving 10 bases between. The CDR3 length is 14 residues. In DNA, the CDR3 is TGTGCCAGCAGTTACTTTGGAGGGGGCTATGGCTACACCTTC. It translates to CASSYFGGGYGYTF.